Listed below are T cell receptor beta chains from one sample, sequenced in a study of T-cell reconstitution after alpha-beta-depleted transplantation in children. TCRdb reprocessed the PCR reads with MiXCR, giving one entry per CDR3 protein. The sample lists 190,000 or so distinct CDR3 sequences, approximately 6.6% occurring once. This specimen was PBMCs from the stem cell graft donor, taken from the stem cell graft. These receptors all come from a human donor who donated a stem cell graft to a child with Wiskott-Aldrich syndrome. Both conserved end residues are part of each CDR3. The D gene is left open where the match is weak. The listing skips clone size in some rows; elsewhere it reads once, few, many or a size class.

clone_size: .
d_call: .
v_call: TRBV4-1
j_call: TRBJ2-1
cdr3_aa: CASSQERDLAPPYNEQFF
cdr3_nt: TGCGCCAGCAGCCAAGAACGGGATCTAGCCCCTCCCTACAATGAGCAGTTCTTC

clone_size: .
d_call: TRBD2
v_call: TRBV28
j_call: TRBJ2-1
cdr3_aa: CASRVSGGPNEQFF
cdr3_nt: TGTGCCAGCAGGGTTAGCGGGGGACCCAATGAGCAGTTCTTC

clone_size: many
d_call: .
v_call: TRBV29-1
j_call: TRBJ1-5
cdr3_aa: CSVKDTFSNQPQHF
cdr3_nt: TGCAGCGTTAAGGACACATTTAGCAATCAGCCCCAGCATTTT

clone_size: .
d_call: .
v_call: TRBV6-5
j_call: TRBJ2-6
cdr3_aa: CASSYPGRLGANVLTF
cdr3_nt: TGTGCCAGCAGTTACCCCGGCCGCTTGGGGGCCAACGTCCTGACTTTC

clone_size: many
d_call: TRBD1
v_call: TRBV7-2
j_call: TRBJ2-3
cdr3_aa: CASSLRDRGPDTQYF
cdr3_nt: TGTGCCAGCAGCCTCCGGGACAGGGGCCCAGATACGCAGTATTTT

clone_size: .
d_call: .
v_call: TRBV28
j_call: TRBJ2-6
cdr3_aa: CASSLEDTGANVLTF
cdr3_nt: TGTGCCAGCAGTTTAGAGGATACAGGGGCCAACGTCCTGACTTTC

clone_size: many
d_call: .
v_call: TRBV7-8
j_call: TRBJ1-5
cdr3_aa: CASSLALSQPQHF
cdr3_nt: TGTGCCAGCAGCTTAGCGTTGAGTCAGCCCCAGCATTTT

clone_size: .
d_call: .
v_call: TRBV6-1
j_call: TRBJ1-2
cdr3_aa: CASGRGSFDYGYTF
cdr3_nt: TGTGCCAGCGGCAGGGGCTCCTTCGACTATGGCTACACCTTC

clone_size: many
d_call: .
v_call: TRBV20-1
j_call: TRBJ1-5
cdr3_aa: CSARELGQPQHF
cdr3_nt: TGCAGTGCTAGAGAGTTGGGGCAGCCCCAGCATTTT

clone_size: .
d_call: TRBD1
v_call: TRBV5-5
j_call: TRBJ1-3
cdr3_aa: CASSTGQASGNTIYF
cdr3_nt: TGTGCCAGCAGCACCGGACAGGCATCTGGAAACACCATATATTTT

clone_size: .
d_call: .
v_call: TRBV7-9
j_call: TRBJ1-4
cdr3_aa: CASSLGAGNEKLFF
cdr3_nt: TGTGCCAGCAGCTTGGGGGCCGGTAATGAAAAACTGTTTTTT

clone_size: many
d_call: TRBD1
v_call: TRBV5-1
j_call: TRBJ2-1
cdr3_aa: CASSYGQGYNEQFF
cdr3_nt: TGCGCCAGCAGCTACGGACAGGGGTACAATGAGCAGTTCTTC

clone_size: many
d_call: TRBD2
v_call: TRBV5-6
j_call: TRBJ2-2
cdr3_aa: CASSFAGVNTGELFF
cdr3_nt: TGTGCCAGCAGCTTCGCGGGGGTAAACACCGGGGAGCTGTTTTTT

clone_size: few
d_call: .
v_call: TRBV5-1
j_call: TRBJ1-1
cdr3_aa: CASSLGVGMNTEAFF
cdr3_nt: TGCGCCAGCAGCTTGGGGGTAGGGATGAACACTGAAGCTTTCTTT

clone_size: many
d_call: .
v_call: TRBV12-3/TRBV12-4
j_call: TRBJ2-7
cdr3_aa: CASSFWDYEQYF
cdr3_nt: TGTGCCAGCAGTTTCTGGGACTACGAGCAGTACTTC

clone_size: many
d_call: .
v_call: TRBV12-3/TRBV12-4
j_call: TRBJ2-5
cdr3_aa: CASSGPGETQYF
cdr3_nt: TGTGCCAGCAGTGGACCGGGGGAGACCCAGTACTTC

clone_size: many
d_call: .
v_call: TRBV12-3/TRBV12-4
j_call: TRBJ2-7
cdr3_aa: CASGYLDGQYF
cdr3_nt: TGTGCCAGCGGATACCTGGACGGGCAGTACTTC